A single T cell receptor (beta chain) is shown here with its context. The antigen remains unidentified. Within the sample, other DNA sequences also encode this same CDR3. The entry originates in a study of cytomegalovirus exposure and HLA in healthy donors. General study results and limits: Using a false discovery rate of 0.05, a later analysis showed that some 16,000 TCR beta sequences were associated with HLA alleles. Only CMV serostatus was available as immune exposure information. Highly shared variants forming one cluster were likely a sequencing artifact.

The primer mix had 60 Vbeta and 13 Jbeta primers. Using immunoSEQ multiplex PCR, the repertoire was profiled, and TCRdb retains in-frame clones only, with some absent. This sample has about 240,000 clones, with 81% found just once. The sequence was collected from a woman aged 55-70 years in good health and CMV-seropositive. Source material: PBMCs.

The CDR3 nucleotides read TGTGCCAGCAGTTTACTAGCGGGATACACAGATACGCAGTATTTT. Translated: CASSLLAGYTDTQYF. The chain carries TRBV28 and TRBJ2-3; 9 nucleotides align to TRBD2. CDR1 and CDR2 (germline): MDHEN, SYDVKM. The CDR3 extends over 15 amino acids. V was clipped by 2 bases and J by 2 bases; unmatched bases: 2.